Shown below are 6 T cell receptor beta chains from a single sample sequenced in a study of cytomegalovirus exposure and HLA in healthy donors. The PCR contained 60 Vbeta and 13 Jbeta primers. Repertoires were generated with immunoSEQ multiplex PCR, while TCRdb's copy carries only in-frame clones and drops some. The sample carries about 160,000 clones, around 79% recorded once. Sequenced material: PBMCs. Every receptor here comes from a man aged 35 to 55 in good health and CMV-seronegative.

This sequence joins TRBV7-8 and TRBJ2-7; 7 bases align to TRBD1. V lost 6 bases to trimming and J lost 3 bases; unmatched junction nucleotides: 5. Germline-derived CDR1 and CDR2 are SGHVS and FQNEAQ. The CDR3 has 13 residues. CDR3 sequence reads: CASRVTGSYEQYF. For the CDR3, the DNA is TGTGCCAGCAGGGTGACAGGGAGCTACGAGCAGTACTTC.

The V gene is TRBV29-1, the J gene TRBJ2-3; D unclear. V was shortened by 8 bases and J by 4 bases, with 16 bases between the two germline ends. Germline CDR1 SQVTM, CDR2 ANQGSEA. The CDR3 is 13 residues long. The CDR3 DNA reads TGCAGCTTGAACAATGGCCAATCAGATACGCAGTATTTT. Its translation: CSLNNGQSDTQYF.

As to this clone: Additional DNA sequences in this sample encode the identical CDR3. CDR3 coding DNA: TGTGCCAGCAGCTTGCCGGGACAGGGATACAATGAGCAGTTCTTC. Protein sequence: CASSLPGQGYNEQFF. J is TRBJ2-1 and V is TRBV5-4; 9 bases match TRBD1. Germline assignment: CDR1 SGHNT and CDR2 YYREEE (reference sequence). The CDR3 totals 15 residues. V was clipped by 1 base and J by 4 bases; unmatched bases: 3.

The J gene is TRBJ2-5, the V gene TRBV5-1, with D possibly TRBD2 on 7 matching bases. This CDR3 region has 17 residues. The germline V gene has CDR1 SGHRS and CDR2 YFSETQ. V was clipped by 0 bases and J by 4 bases, with 19 bases between them. CDR3 amino acids: CASSLVGASGVGETQYF. CDR3 sequence (DNA): TGCGCCAGCAGCTTGGTGGGGGCCAGCGGGGTGGGAGAGACCCAGTACTTC.

This clone was seen only once. The genes are TRBV5-1 and TRBJ2-7; D is undetermined. V was pared by 4 bases and J by 4 bases, with 9 bases between. The germline V gene has CDR1 SGHRS and CDR2 YFSETQ. The CDR3 length is 12 residues. This CDR3 reads CASSPNYYEQYF. CDR3 bases: TGCGCCAGCAGCCCTAATTATTACGAGCAGTACTTC.

V usage is TRBV7-2 and J usage is TRBJ2-4; 8 positions agree with TRBD1. After removal of 5 bases from V and 6 bases from J, the junction contained 6 bases not matched to a gene. CDR3 length: 14 amino acids. CDR1 is SGHTA, CDR2 FQGNSA, per germline. The DNA of the CDR3 is TGTGCCAGCAGCGGCCGGGACAGGCGAAACATTCAGTACTTC. Residues: CASSGRDRRNIQYF.